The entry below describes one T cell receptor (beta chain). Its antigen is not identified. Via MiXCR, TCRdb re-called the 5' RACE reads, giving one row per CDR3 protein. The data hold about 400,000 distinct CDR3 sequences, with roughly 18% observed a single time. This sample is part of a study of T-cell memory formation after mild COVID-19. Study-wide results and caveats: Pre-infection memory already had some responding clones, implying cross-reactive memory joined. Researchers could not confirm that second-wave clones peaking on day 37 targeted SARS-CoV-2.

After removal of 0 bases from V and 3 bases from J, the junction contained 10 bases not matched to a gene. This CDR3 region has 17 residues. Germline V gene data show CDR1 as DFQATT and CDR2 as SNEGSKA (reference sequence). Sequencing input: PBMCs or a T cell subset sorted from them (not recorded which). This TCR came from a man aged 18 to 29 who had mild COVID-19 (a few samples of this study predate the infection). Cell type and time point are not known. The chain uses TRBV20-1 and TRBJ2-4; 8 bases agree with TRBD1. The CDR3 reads CSARDKETGEDKNIQYF. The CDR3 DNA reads TGCAGTGCTAGAGATAAGGAGACAGGGGAAGACAAAAACATTCAGTACTTC.